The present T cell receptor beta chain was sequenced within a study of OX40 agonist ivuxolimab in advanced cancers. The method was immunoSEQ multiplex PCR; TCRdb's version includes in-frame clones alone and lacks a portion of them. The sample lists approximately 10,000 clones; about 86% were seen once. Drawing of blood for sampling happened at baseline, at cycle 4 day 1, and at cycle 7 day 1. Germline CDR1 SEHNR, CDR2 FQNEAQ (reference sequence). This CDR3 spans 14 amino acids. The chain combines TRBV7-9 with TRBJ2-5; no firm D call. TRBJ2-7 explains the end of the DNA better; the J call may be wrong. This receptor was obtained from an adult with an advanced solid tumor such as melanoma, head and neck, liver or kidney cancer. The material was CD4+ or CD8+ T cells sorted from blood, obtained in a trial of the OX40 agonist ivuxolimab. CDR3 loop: CASSAQRLSYEQYF. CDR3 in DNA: TGTGCCAGCAGCGCACAACGGCTATCCTACGAGCAGTACTTC.